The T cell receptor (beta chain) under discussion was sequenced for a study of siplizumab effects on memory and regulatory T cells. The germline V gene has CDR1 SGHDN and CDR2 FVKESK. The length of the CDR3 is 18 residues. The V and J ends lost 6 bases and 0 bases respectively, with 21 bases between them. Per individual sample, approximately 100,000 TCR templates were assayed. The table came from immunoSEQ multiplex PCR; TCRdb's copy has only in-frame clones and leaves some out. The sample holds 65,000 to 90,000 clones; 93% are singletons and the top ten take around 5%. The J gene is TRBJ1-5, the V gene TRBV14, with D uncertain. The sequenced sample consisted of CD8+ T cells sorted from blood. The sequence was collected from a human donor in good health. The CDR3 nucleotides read TGTGCCAGCAGACTACGGGCCAGAAAAGGTCATAGCAATCAGCCCCAGCATTTT. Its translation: CASRLRARKGHSNQPQHF.